Reported below is one TCR beta chain. The germline V gene has CDR1 SGHTA and CDR2 FQGNSA. The CDR3 has 15 residues. Deletions cut 1 base from V and 4 bases from J, with 10 bases between. Cohort allocation depended upon clinical history that participants reported. In the authors' methods: Amplifying reference gene primers gave estimates of nucleated cell counts. This table comes from immunoSEQ multiplex PCR, and its TCRdb copy is limited to in-frame clones, with some not included. V, J and clone size are those of that table, while D and trimming were read from the DNA. This table has roughly 250,000 clones, 90% to 95% appearing once. The record originates from a study of blood T cell repertoires in COVID-19. Study in general: Sample material is recorded as cDNA or gDNA derived from T cells, B-cell-depleted T cells, or PBMCs.

V is TRBV7-2 and J is TRBJ2-2; D remains ambiguous. The material sequenced was PBMCs or T cells enriched from blood (not recorded which). This TCR derives from a woman aged 18-29 years who had recovered from COVID-19. The CDR3 DNA sequence: TGTGCCAGCAGCTTAGGAGGTGGCGGCACCGGGGAGCTGTTTTTT. It codes for CASSLGGGGTGELFF.